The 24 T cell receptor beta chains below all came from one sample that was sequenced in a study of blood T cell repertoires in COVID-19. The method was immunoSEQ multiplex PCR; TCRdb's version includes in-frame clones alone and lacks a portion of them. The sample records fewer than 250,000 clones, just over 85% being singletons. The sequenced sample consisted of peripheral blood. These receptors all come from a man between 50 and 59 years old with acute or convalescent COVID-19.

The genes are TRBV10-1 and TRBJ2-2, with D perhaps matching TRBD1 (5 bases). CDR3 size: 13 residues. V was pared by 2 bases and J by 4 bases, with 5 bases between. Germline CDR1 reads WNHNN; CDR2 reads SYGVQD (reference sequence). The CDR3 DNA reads TGCGCCAGCAGTGAGAGGGGCACCGGGGAGCTGTTTTTT. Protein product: CASSERGTGELFF.

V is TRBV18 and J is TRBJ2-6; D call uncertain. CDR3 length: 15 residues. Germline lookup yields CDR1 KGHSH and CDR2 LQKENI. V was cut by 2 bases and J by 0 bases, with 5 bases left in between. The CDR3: CASSPAVSGANVLTF. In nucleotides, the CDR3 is TGTGCCAGCTCACCAGCAGTCTCTGGGGCCAACGTCCTGACTTTC.

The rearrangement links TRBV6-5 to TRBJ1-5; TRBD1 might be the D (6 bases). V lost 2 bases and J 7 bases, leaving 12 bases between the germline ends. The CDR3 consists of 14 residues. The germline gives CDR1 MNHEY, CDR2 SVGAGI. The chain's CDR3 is CASSYNGQTQPQHF. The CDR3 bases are TGTGCCAGCAGTTACAACGGACAGACCCAGCCCCAGCATTTT.

CDR3 nucleotide sequence: TGTGCCAGTAGAAGTATGCAGGGGACCGGGGAGCTGTTTTTT. Residues: CASRSMQGTGELFF. This chain joins TRBV19 and TRBJ2-2; D is perhaps TRBD1 (6 bases). This CDR3 has 14 residues. Germline V gives CDR1 LNHDA, CDR2 SQIVND (reference sequence). V gave up 6 bases and J gave up 5 bases, with 13 bases separating them. Drawing the rest from reference TRBV19 and TRBJ2-2, the complete variable domain is DGGITQSPKYLFRKEGQNVTLSCEQNLNHDAMYWYRQDPGQGLRLIYYSQIVNDFQKGDIAEGYSVSREKKESFPLTVTSAQKNPTAFYLCASRSMQGTGELFFGEGSRLTVL.

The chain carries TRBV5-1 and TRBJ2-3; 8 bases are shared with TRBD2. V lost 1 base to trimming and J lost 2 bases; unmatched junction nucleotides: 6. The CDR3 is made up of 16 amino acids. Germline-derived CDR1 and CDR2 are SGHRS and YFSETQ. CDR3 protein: CASSLYLGLVTDTQYF. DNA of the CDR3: TGCGCCAGCAGCTTGTATCTGGGACTAGTCACAGATACGCAGTATTTT.

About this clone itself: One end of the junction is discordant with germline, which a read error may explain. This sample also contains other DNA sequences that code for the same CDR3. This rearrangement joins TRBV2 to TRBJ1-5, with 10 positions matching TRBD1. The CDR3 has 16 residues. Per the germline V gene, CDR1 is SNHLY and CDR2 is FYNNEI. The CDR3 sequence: CASREGQGVSNQPQHF. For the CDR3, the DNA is TGTGCCAGCAGAGAAGGACAGGGGGTTAGCAATCAGCCCCAGCATTTT.

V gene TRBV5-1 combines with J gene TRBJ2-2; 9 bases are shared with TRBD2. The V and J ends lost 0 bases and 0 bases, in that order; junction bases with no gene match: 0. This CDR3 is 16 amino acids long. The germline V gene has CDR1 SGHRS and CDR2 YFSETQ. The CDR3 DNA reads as TGCGCCAGCAGCTTGGCTAGCGGGGCGAACACCGGGGAGCTGTTTTTT. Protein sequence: CASSLASGANTGELFF.

The CDR3 loop is CSVTPPGQGTYNEQFF. The CDR3 DNA reads as TGCAGCGTTACTCCTCCGGGACAGGGAACCTACAATGAGCAGTTCTTC. The chain carries TRBV29-1 and TRBJ2-1; 9 nucleotides match TRBD1. The J segment lost 2 bases and the V segment lost 5 bases, leaving 10 bases of the junction unmatched. Germline values: CDR1 SQVTM, CDR2 ANQGSEA. This CDR3 region has 16 residues.

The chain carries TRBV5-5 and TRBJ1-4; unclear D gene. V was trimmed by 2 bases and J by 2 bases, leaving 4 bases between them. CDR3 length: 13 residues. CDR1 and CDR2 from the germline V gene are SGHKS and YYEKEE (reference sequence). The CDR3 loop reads CASSLLTNEKLFF. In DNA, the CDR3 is TGTGCCAGCAGCTTACTCACTAATGAAAAACTGTTTTTT.

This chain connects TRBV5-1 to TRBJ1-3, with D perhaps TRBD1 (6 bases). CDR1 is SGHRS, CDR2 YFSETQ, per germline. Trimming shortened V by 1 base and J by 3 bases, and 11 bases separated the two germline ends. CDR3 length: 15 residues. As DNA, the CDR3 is TGCGCCAGCAGCTTGACAGGGTTCAATGGAAACACCATATATTTT. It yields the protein CASSLTGFNGNTIYF.

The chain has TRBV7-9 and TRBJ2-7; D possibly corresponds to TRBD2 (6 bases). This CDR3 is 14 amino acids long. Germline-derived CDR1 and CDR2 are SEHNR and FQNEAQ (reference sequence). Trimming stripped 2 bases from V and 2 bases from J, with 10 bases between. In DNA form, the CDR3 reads TGTGCCAGCAGCTTACGGGACTCAGCCTACGAGCAGTACTTC. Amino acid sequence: CASSLRDSAYEQYF.

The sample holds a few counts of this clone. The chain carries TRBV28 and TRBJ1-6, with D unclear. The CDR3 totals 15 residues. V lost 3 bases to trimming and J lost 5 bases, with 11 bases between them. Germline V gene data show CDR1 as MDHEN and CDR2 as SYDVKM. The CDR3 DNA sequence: TGTGCCAGCAGTTTCTTGACCGGAGATAATTCACCCCTCCACTTT. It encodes CASSFLTGDNSPLHF.

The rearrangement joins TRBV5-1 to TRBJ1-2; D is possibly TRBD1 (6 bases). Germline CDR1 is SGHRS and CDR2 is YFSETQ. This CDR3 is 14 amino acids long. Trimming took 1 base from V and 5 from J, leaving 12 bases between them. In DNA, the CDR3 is TGCGCCAGCAGCTTGTCCGGGACACAATATGGCTACACCTTC. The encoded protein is CASSLSGTQYGYTF. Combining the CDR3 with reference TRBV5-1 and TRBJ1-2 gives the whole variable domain KAGVTQTPRYLIKTRGQQVTLSCSPISGHRSVSWYQQTPGQGLQFLFEYFSETQRNKGNFPGRFSGRQFSNSRSEMNVSTLELGDSALYLCASSLSGTQYGYTFGSGTRLTVV.

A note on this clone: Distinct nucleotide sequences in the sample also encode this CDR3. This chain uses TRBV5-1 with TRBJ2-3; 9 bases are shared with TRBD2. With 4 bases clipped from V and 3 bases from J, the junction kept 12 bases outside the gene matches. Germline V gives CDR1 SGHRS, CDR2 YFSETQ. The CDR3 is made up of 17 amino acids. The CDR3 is CASSPGRSSGGTDTQYF. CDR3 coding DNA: TGCGCCAGCAGCCCCGGGAGAAGTAGCGGGGGTACAGATACGCAGTATTTT. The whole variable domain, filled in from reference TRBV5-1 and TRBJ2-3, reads KAGVTQTPRYLIKTRGQQVTLSCSPISGHRSVSWYQQTPGQGLQFLFEYFSETQRNKGNFPGRFSGRQFSNSRSEMNVSTLELGDSALYLCASSPGRSSGGTDTQYFGPGTRLTVL.

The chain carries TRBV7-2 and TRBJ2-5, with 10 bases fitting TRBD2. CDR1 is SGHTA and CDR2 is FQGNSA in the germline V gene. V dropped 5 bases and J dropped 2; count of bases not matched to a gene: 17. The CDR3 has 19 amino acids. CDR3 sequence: CASSSGVLAGAVNQETQYF. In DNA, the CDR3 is TGTGCCAGCAGCAGCGGGGTCCTAGCGGGGGCGGTGAATCAAGAGACCCAGTACTTC.

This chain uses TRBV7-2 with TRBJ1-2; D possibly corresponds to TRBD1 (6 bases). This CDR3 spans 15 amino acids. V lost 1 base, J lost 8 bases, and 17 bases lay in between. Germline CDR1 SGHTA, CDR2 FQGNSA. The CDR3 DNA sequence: TGTGCCAGCAGCTTAGGAGGCACGACAGGTGGAGGCTACACCTTC. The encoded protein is CASSLGGTTGGGYTF.

The CDR3 is CASSPHRGRASNQPQHF. As DNA, the CDR3 is TGTGCCAGCAGTCCCCACAGGGGTAGGGCAAGCAATCAGCCCCAGCATTTT. The chain uses TRBV6-6 and TRBJ1-5; 7 positions match TRBD1. This CDR3 has 17 residues. Germline V CDR1 and CDR2: MNHNY, SVGAGI (reference sequence). Trimming cost V 5 bases and J 1 base; bases outside gene matches: 11.

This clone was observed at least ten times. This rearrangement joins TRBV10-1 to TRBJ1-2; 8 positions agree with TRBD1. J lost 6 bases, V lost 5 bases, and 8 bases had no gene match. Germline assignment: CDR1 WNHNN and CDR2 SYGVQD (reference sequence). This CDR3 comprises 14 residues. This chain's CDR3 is CASSRGQEGDGYTF. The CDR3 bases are TGCGCCAGCAGTAGGGGACAGGAAGGGGATGGCTACACCTTC.

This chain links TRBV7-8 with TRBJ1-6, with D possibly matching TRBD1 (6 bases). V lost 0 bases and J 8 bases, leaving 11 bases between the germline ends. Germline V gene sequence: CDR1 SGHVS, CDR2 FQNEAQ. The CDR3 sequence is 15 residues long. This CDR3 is CASSLAGGGHSPLHF. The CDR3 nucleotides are TGTGCCAGCAGCTTAGCGGGGGGGGGCCATTCACCCCTCCACTTT.

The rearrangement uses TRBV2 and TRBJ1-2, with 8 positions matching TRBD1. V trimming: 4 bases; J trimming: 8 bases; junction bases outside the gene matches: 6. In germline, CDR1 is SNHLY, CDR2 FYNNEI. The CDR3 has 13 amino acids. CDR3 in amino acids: CASSGTGIIGYTF. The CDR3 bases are TGTGCCAGCAGTGGGACAGGGATTATCGGCTACACCTTC.

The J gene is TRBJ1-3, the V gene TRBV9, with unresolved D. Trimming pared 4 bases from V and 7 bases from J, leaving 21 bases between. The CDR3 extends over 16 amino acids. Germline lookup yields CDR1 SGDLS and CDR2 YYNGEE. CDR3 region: CASSPRLEGWENTIYF. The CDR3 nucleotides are TGTGCCAGCAGCCCCCGGTTGGAGGGCTGGGAGAACACCATATATTTT.

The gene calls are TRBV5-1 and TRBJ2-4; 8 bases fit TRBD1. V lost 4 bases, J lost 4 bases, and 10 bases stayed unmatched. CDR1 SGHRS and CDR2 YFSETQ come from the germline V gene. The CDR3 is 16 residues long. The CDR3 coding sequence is TGCGCCAGCAGCGCCTCTCCCGGGACAGGAAAAAACATTCAGTACTTC. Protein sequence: CASSASPGTGKNIQYF.

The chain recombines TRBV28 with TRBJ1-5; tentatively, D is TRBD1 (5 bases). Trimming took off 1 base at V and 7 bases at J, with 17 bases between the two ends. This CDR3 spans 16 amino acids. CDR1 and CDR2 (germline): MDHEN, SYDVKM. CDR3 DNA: TGTGCCAGCAGTTTATCGGTGGGACTTGGGCGGCAGCCCCAGCATTTT. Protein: CASSLSVGLGRQPQHF.

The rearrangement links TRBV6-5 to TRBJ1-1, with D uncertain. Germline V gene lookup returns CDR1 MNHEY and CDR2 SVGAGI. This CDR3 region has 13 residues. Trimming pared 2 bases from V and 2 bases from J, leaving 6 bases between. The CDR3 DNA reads TGTGCCAGCAGTTACACAACCAACACTGAAGCTTTCTTT. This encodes CASSYTTNTEAFF.